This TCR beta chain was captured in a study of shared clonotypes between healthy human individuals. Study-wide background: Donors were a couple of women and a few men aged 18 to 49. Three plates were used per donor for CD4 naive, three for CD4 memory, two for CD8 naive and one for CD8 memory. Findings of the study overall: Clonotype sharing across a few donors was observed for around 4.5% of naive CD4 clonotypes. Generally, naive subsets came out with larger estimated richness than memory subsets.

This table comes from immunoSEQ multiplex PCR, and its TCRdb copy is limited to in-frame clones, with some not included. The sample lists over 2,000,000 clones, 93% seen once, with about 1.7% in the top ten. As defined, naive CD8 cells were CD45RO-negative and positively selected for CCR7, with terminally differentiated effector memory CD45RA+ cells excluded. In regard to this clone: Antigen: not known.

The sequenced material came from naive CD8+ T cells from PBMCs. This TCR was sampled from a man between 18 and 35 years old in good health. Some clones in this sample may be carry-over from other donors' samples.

The CDR3 DNA sequence: TGTGCCAGCAGTGCCCGCCGACAGGGGGCCACCTACGAGCAGTACTTC. Its translation is CASSARRQGATYEQYF. The chain combines TRBV25-1 with TRBJ2-7, with TRBD1 identical over 10 bases. The V gene end was trimmed by 4 bases and the J gene end by 2 bases; junction bases not matched to a gene: 8. Germline V gives CDR1 MGHDK, CDR2 SYGVNS. CDR3 length equals 16 residues.